The 28 T cell receptor beta chains given below trace back to one sample, sequenced in a study of identical twins. Each CDR3 protein gets one entry after TCRdb re-called the 5' RACE reads with MiXCR. The sample carries under 900,000 distinct CDR3 sequences, roughly 18% recorded once. Another study also made use of these data, one on T cells expressing NK-cell markers.

The specimen sequenced was PBMCs. Receptors were obtained from a woman younger than 30 in good health.

This chain joins TRBV10-3 and TRBJ2-1; D is possibly TRBD1 (6 bases). Per the germline V gene, CDR1 is ENHRY and CDR2 is SYGVKD. The CDR3 sequence is 14 residues long. V lost 8 bases and J lost 5, with 16 bases in between. CDR3 loop: CAIGGGSGNNEQFF. Written as DNA, the CDR3 is TGTGCCATCGGTGGGGGCAGCGGCAACAATGAGCAGTTCTTC.

The rearrangement joins TRBV7-9 to TRBJ2-1; D may match TRBD1 or TRBD2 (5 bases each). CDR1 SEHNR and CDR2 FQNEAQ come from the germline V gene (reference sequence). The CDR3 runs 15 residues. V lost 5 bases and J 4 bases, leaving 15 bases between the germline ends. CDR3 sequence reads: CASSPLGRLYNEQFF. CDR3 nucleotide sequence: TGTGCCAGCAGCCCTTTGGGACGCCTATACAATGAGCAGTTCTTC. Full variable domain (missing parts from reference TRBV7-9 and TRBJ2-1): DTGVSQNPRHKITKRGQNVTFRCDPISEHNRLYWYRQTLGQGPEFLTYFQNEAQLEKSRLLSDRFSAERPKGSFSTLEIQRTEQGDSAMYLCASSPLGRLYNEQFFGPGTRLTVL.

In DNA form, the CDR3 reads TGTGCCAGCAGTTACAACAGGGGGCCCTACGAGCAGTACTTC. This sequence encodes CASSYNRGPYEQYF. This sequence joins TRBV6-5 and TRBJ2-7; 9 bases are a match to TRBD1. Germline V CDR1 and CDR2: MNHEY, SVGAGI. The CDR3 covers 14 residues. J lost 2 bases, V lost 2 bases, and 1 base had no gene match.

This clonotype came up a few times. The chain couples TRBV7-9 to TRBJ2-7, with no clear D. The length of the CDR3 is 13 residues. The V gene's germline CDR1 is SEHNR and CDR2 FQNEAQ (reference sequence). The ends were cut back, 6 bases at V and 6 bases at J, with 15 bases in the middle. CDR3 sequence reads: CASSSPSLGEQYF. The CDR3 DNA is TGTGCCAGCAGTTCCCCTTCGCTGGGCGAGCAGTACTTC.

The chain joins TRBV5-1 to TRBJ2-1; 11 bases line up with TRBD2. Germline assignment: CDR1 SGHRS and CDR2 YFSETQ. The CDR3 covers 15 residues. The J segment lost 7 bases and the V segment lost 4 bases, leaving 7 bases of the junction unmatched. The CDR3 protein is CASSPGLAVVNEQFF. The DNA for the CDR3 is TGCGCCAGCAGCCCGGGACTAGCGGTTGTGAATGAGCAGTTCTTC.

This clonotype was recorded a few times. The chain employs TRBV6-5 and TRBJ1-2; unclear D gene. This CDR3 spans 13 amino acids. Germline V gives CDR1 MNHEY, CDR2 SVGAGI. V was cut by 2 bases and J by 6 bases, with 10 bases left in between. The CDR3 DNA follows: TGTGCCAGCAGTTACGCTTCTTTAAATGGCTACACCTTC. Its protein is CASSYASLNGYTF.

This clonotype has more than one count but fewer than ten. The chain is built from TRBV6-5 and TRBJ2-3; the D gene is possibly TRBD2 (5 bases). Trimming took 0 bases from V and 3 from J, leaving 16 bases between them. Germline CDR1 MNHEY, CDR2 SVGAGI. The CDR3 contains 17 residues. In DNA form, the CDR3 reads TGTGCCAGCAGTTACTCAGTAGCGCTCGTAAGGACAGATACGCAGTATTTT. This encodes CASSYSVALVRTDTQYF.

This clonotype came up many times. The chain employs TRBV10-3 and TRBJ2-6; D is unresolved. CDR3 size: 12 residues. Germline V CDR1 and CDR2: ENHRY, SYGVKD. Trimming took 8 bases from V and 1 from J, leaving 3 bases between them. This CDR3 is CAIHSGANVLTF. The CDR3 nucleotides read TGTGCCATCCATTCTGGGGCCAACGTCCTGACTTTC.

The table lists this clonotype with a few counts. The rearrangement links TRBV14 to TRBJ2-7, with 7 nucleotides matching TRBD2. The germline gives CDR1 SGHDN, CDR2 FVKESK. The CDR3 is 14 amino acids. Losses at the gene ends were 4 bases for V and 0 bases for J; bases not matched to a gene: 3. The CDR3 DNA is TGTGCCAGCAGCCGGGGGGGGTACTCCTACGAGCAGTACTTC. Protein product: CASSRGGYSYEQYF. Full variable domain (missing parts from reference TRBV14 and TRBJ2-7): EAGVTQFPSHSVIEKGQTVTLRCDPISGHDNLYWYRRVMGKEIKFLLHFVKESKQDESGMPNNRFLAERTGGTYSTLKVQPAELEDSGVYFCASSRGGYSYEQYFGPGTRLTVT.

The chain joins TRBV29-1 to TRBJ2-5; 10 bases are shared with TRBD2. This CDR3 contains 15 residues. Unmatched junction bases numbered 11, after V lost 6 bases and J lost 4 bases. Looked up from germline, CDR1 is SQVTM and CDR2 is ANQGSEA. CDR3 amino acids: CSVASERGGGETQYF. CDR3 in DNA: TGCAGCGTAGCTTCGGAGCGGGGGGGAGGAGAGACCCAGTACTTC.

The rearrangement links TRBV12-3 or TRBV12-4 to TRBJ2-5; D perhaps matches TRBD2 (7 bases). The CDR3 sequence is 15 residues long. The V end was cut by 6 bases, the J end by 4 bases, with 18 bases between. The CDR3 nucleotides are TGTGCCAGCAGGACTCCCCGGGGGGCGGGAGAGACCCAGTACTTC. It encodes CASRTPRGAGETQYF.

This clonotype was seen a handful of times. The genes are TRBV12-3 or TRBV12-4 and TRBJ2-7; 13 nucleotides align to TRBD2. After removal of 11 bases from V and 6 bases from J, the junction contained 4 bases not matched to a gene. This CDR3 contains 12 residues. The CDR3 DNA sequence: TGTGCCTCGTGGACTAGCGGGAGCGAGCAGTACTTC. Its translation: CASWTSGSEQYF.

This clonotype was counted between two and nine times. This chain links TRBV28 with TRBJ1-5; 10 nucleotides agree with TRBD1. The CDR3 consists of 13 residues. The V gene's germline CDR1 is MDHEN and CDR2 SYDVKM. V trimming: 6 bases; J trimming: 7 bases; junction bases outside the gene matches: 3. CDR3 in amino acids: CASSGTGVQPQHF. The DNA for the CDR3 is TGTGCCAGCAGCGGGACAGGGGTCCAGCCCCAGCATTTT.

On this clonotype itself: A read error is possible here, since a much larger clone lies one base away. The chain joins TRBV12-3 or TRBV12-4 to TRBJ2-7; a weak D match, TRBD2 (5 bases). V shed 3 bases and J shed 0 bases, with 6 bases lying between them. The CDR3 contains 13 residues. In DNA, the CDR3 is TGTGCCAGCAGTTTTACTAGCTCCTACGAGCAGTACTTC. Its protein is CASSFTSSYEQYF.

This clonotype was observed a few times. This chain joins TRBV28 and TRBJ2-6; D ambiguous. The CDR3 contains 12 residues. Looked up from germline, CDR1 is MDHEN and CDR2 is SYDVKM. With 7 bases removed from V and 2 bases from J, the gap between germline ends came to 3 bases. Written as DNA, the CDR3 is TGTGCCAGCAAAACTGGGGCCAACGTCCTGACTTTC. It encodes CASKTGANVLTF. The full variable domain, rest sourced from reference TRBV28 and TRBJ2-6, is DVKVTQSSRYLVKRTGEKVFLECVQDMDHENMFWYRQDPGLGLRLIYFSYDVKMKEKGDIPEGYSVSREKKERFSLILESASTNQTSMYLCASKTGANVLTFGAGSRLTVL.

The chain carries TRBV4-3 and TRBJ2-3; 7 nucleotides match TRBD2. The CDR3 sequence is 15 residues long. Germline loops: CDR1 LGHNA, CDR2 YSLEER. The J segment lost 0 bases and the V segment lost 3 bases, leaving 3 bases of the junction unmatched. CDR3 in amino acids: CASSHTSASTDTQYF. CDR3 nucleotide sequence: TGCGCCAGCAGCCACACTAGCGCCAGCACAGATACGCAGTATTTT.

The rearrangement joins TRBV12-5 to TRBJ2-3; D is undetermined. Germline CDR1 LGHNT, CDR2 FRNRAP. V was trimmed by 2 bases and J by 2 bases, leaving 5 bases between them. The CDR3 is 13 residues long. The CDR3 reads CASGLSATDTQYF. The CDR3 nucleotides are TGTGCTAGTGGTTTGTCCGCCACAGATACGCAGTATTTT.

About this clonotype itself: A read error may produce the germline difference seen at one junction end. J is TRBJ2-1 and V is TRBV5-1; possibly TRBD1 for D (5 bases). Looked up from germline, CDR1 is SGHRS and CDR2 is YFSETQ. CDR3 length: 12 residues. The CDR3 region has the DNA TGCGCCAGCACAGGGCTGTACAATAAGCAGTTCTTC. It codes for CASTGLYNKQFF.

The chain combines TRBV25-1 with TRBJ1-1; D not resolved. The V end was cut by 3 bases, the J end by 4 bases, with 9 bases between. This CDR3 is built from 13 residues. The germline V gene has CDR1 MGHDK and CDR2 SYGVNS. CDR3 loop: CASSDRGFTEAFF. CDR3 coding DNA: TGTGCCAGCAGTGATCGGGGATTCACTGAAGCTTTCTTT.

The rearrangement joins TRBV9 to TRBJ2-7; TRBD2 is a possible D gene (5 bases). Germline CDR1 and CDR2: SGDLS and YYNGEE. The CDR3 has 14 amino acids. V shed 2 bases and J shed 0 bases, with 9 bases lying between them. The CDR3 loop reads CASSVGVASYEQYF. DNA of the CDR3: TGTGCCAGCAGCGTCGGGGTAGCCTCCTACGAGCAGTACTTC.

The gene calls are TRBV11-3 and TRBJ2-1, with TRBD2 matching over 11 bases. There are 15 residues in the CDR3. J was trimmed by 10 bases and V by 5 bases; bases with no gene match: 10. Germline lookup yields CDR1 SGHNT and CDR2 YENEEA. The CDR3: CASSRTAGTSGEQFF. The CDR3 nucleotides are TGTGCCAGCAGCCGAACGGCGGGGACTAGCGGCGAGCAGTTCTTC.

The CDR3 spells CASSEGQQNTEAFF. The CDR3 nucleotides are TGCGCCAGCAGCGAAGGACAGCAGAACACTGAAGCTTTCTTT. This chain links TRBV5-1 with TRBJ1-1, with a weak D call TRBD1 (6 bases). Trimming cost V 4 bases and J 1 base, with 11 bases left between them. Germline-derived CDR1 and CDR2 are SGHRS and YFSETQ. The CDR3 consists of 14 residues.

The table lists this clonotype with a few counts. V gene TRBV11-2 combines with J gene TRBJ2-2, with 7 bases matching TRBD1. This CDR3 comprises 17 residues. V dropped 6 bases and J dropped 1; count of bases not matched to a gene: 11. Germline CDR1 reads SGHAT; CDR2 reads FQNNGV. CDR3 sequence reads: CASRGTAKGLNTGELFF. The CDR3 DNA sequence: TGTGCCAGCAGGGGGACAGCCAAGGGTCTGAACACCGGGGAGCTGTTTTTT.

The chain is built from TRBV5-1 and TRBJ2-4; D not certain. CDR1 and CDR2 (germline): SGHRS, YFSETQ. This CDR3 is 16 amino acids long. The ends were cut back, 2 bases at V and 0 bases at J, with 12 bases in the middle. The CDR3 reads CASSFNPAIAKNIQYF. In DNA form, the CDR3 reads TGCGCCAGCAGCTTCAACCCGGCGATAGCCAAAAACATTCAGTACTTC. The full variable domain, completed using reference TRBV5-1 and TRBJ2-4, is KAGVTQTPRYLIKTRGQQVTLSCSPISGHRSVSWYQQTPGQGLQFLFEYFSETQRNKGNFPGRFSGRQFSNSRSEMNVSTLELGDSALYLCASSFNPAIAKNIQYFGAGTRLSVL.

This clonotype was detected a few times. This chain uses TRBV5-6 with TRBJ2-2; 9 nucleotides agree with TRBD2. Germline CDR1 reads SGHDT; CDR2 reads YYEEEE. V lost 7 bases to trimming and J lost 5 bases; unmatched junction nucleotides: 12. The length of the CDR3 is 16 residues. The chain's CDR3 is CASRRFRREGTGELFF. The DNA of the CDR3 is TGTGCCAGCCGCCGATTTCGGCGGGAGGGGACCGGGGAGCTGTTTTTT.

As DNA, the CDR3 is TGTGCCAGCAGCAGGGGGGGACTAGCGGGAGGGCCACACGAGCAGTACTTC. Translated: CASSRGGLAGGPHEQYF. The V call is TRBV11-2, the J call TRBJ2-7, with TRBD2 matching over 16 bases. Looked up from germline, CDR1 is SGHAT and CDR2 is FQNNGV. The CDR3 runs 17 residues. Trimming cost V 5 bases and J 5 bases; bases outside gene matches: 9.

This clonotype was counted a few times. The chain carries TRBV6-6 and TRBJ2-2; D not resolved. V lost 8 bases to trimming and J lost 9 bases, with 13 bases between them. Germline V gene lookup returns CDR1 MNHNY and CDR2 SVGAGI (reference sequence). This CDR3 contains 12 residues. CDR3 nucleotides: TGTGCCAGCGCGGCACCCTCCCGGGAGCTGTTTTTT. Translating gives CASAAPSRELFF.

V usage is TRBV2 and J usage is TRBJ2-5; D uncertain. The CDR3 runs 13 residues. Germline assignment: CDR1 SNHLY and CDR2 FYNNEI. The V gene lost 7 bases and the J gene lost 1 base, with 10 bases spanning the gap. The CDR3 bases are TGTGCCAGCAACGGCCAGCTCCAAGAGACCCAGTACTTC. This translates into CASNGQLQETQYF.